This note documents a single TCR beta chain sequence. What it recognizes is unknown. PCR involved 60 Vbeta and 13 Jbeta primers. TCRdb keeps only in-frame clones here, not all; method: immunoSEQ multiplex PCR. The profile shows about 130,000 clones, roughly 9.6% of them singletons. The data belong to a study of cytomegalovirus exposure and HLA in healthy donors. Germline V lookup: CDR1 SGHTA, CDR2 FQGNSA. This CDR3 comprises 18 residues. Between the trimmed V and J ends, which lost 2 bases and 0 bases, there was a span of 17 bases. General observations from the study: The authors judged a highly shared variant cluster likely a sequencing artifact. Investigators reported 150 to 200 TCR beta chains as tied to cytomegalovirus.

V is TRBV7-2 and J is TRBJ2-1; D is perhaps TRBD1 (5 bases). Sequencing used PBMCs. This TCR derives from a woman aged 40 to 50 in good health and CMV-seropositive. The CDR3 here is CASSLNALTVSSYNEQFF. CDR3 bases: TGTGCCAGCAGCTTAAACGCGTTGACAGTCAGCTCCTACAATGAGCAGTTCTTC.